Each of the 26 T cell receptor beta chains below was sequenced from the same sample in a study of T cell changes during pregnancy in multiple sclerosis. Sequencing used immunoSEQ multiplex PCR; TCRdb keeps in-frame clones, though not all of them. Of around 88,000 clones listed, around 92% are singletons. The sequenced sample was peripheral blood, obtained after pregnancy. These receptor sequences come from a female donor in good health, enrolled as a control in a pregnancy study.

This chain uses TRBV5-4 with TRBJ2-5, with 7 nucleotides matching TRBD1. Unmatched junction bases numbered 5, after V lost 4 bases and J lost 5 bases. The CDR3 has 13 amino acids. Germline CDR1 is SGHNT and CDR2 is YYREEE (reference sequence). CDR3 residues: CASSLRGLETQYF. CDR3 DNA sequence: TGTGCCAGCAGCCTGAGGGGGCTGGAGACCCAGTACTTC.

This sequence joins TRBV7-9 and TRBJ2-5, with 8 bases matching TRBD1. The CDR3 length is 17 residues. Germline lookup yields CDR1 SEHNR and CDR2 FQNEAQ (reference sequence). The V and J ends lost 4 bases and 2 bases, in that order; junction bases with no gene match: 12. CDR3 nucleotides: TGTGCCAGCAGCTCTAGGGGGACAGGCCCTAAACAAGAGACCCAGTACTTC. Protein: CASSSRGTGPKQETQYF.

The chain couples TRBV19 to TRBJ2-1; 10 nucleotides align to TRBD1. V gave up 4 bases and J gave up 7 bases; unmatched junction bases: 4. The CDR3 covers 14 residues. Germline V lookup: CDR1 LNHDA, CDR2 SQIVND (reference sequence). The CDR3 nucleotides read TGTGCCAGTAGTAGGACAGGGGGAGGAAATGAGCAGTTCTTC. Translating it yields CASSRTGGGNEQFF.

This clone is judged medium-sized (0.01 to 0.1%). The chain's CDR3 is CASSPDRDLYEQYF. CDR3 in DNA: TGTGCCAGCAGCCCGGACAGGGATCTGTACGAGCAGTACTTC. The V and J genes are TRBV5-4 and TRBJ2-7, with 8 bases matching TRBD1. The CDR3 has 14 residues. Looked up from germline, CDR1 is SGHNT and CDR2 is YYREEE (reference sequence). With V trimmed by 4 bases and J by 4 bases, 7 bases remained unmatched.

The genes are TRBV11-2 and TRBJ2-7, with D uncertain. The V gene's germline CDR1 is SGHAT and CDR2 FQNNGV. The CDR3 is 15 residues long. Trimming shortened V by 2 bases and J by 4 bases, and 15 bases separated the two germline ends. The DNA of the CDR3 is TGTGCCAGCAGCTTATTGCCGGGTGCTTCGTACGAGCAGTACTTC. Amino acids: CASSLLPGASYEQYF.

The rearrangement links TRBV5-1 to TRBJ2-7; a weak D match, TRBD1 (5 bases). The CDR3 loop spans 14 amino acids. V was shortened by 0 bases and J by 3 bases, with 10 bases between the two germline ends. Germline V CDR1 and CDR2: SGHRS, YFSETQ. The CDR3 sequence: CASSLGQGYYEQYF. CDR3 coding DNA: TGCGCCAGCAGCTTGGGGCAGGGTTACTACGAGCAGTACTTC.

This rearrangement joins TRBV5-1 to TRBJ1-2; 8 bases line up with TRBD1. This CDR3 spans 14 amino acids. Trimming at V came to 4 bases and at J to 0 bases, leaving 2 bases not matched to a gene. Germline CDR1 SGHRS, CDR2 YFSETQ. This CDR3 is CASSRTGPNYGYTF. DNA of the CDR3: TGCGCCAGCAGCAGGACAGGGCCTAACTATGGCTACACCTTC.

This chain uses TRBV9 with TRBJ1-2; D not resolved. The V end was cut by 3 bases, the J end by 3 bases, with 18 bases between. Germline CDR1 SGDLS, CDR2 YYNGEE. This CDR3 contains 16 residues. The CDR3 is CASSGHDGSQDYGYTF. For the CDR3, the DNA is TGTGCCAGCAGCGGGCACGACGGATCCCAGGACTATGGCTACACCTTC.

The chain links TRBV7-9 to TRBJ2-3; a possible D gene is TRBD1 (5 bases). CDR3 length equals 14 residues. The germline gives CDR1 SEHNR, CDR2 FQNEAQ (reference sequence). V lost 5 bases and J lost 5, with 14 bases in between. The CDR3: CASSLNQGEDTQYF. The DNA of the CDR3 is TGTGCCAGCAGCCTAAACCAAGGGGAAGATACGCAGTATTTT. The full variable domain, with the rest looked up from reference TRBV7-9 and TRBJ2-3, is DTGVSQNPRHKITKRGQNVTFRCDPISEHNRLYWYRQTLGQGPEFLTYFQNEAQLEKSRLLSDRFSAERPKGSFSTLEIQRTEQGDSAMYLCASSLNQGEDTQYFGPGTRLTVL.

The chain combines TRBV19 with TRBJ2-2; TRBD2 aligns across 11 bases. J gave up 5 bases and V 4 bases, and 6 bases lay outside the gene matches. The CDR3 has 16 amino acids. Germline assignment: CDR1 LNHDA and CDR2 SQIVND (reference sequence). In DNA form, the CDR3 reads TGTGCCAGTAGTACTATACTAGCGGGAGATACCGGGGAGCTGTTTTTT. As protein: CASSTILAGDTGELFF.

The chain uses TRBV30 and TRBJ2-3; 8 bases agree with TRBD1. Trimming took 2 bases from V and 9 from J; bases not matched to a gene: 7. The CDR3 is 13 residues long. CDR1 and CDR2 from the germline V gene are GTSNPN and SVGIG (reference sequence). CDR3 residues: CAWSMDRVGTQYF. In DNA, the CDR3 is TGTGCCTGGAGTATGGACAGGGTCGGAACGCAGTATTTT.

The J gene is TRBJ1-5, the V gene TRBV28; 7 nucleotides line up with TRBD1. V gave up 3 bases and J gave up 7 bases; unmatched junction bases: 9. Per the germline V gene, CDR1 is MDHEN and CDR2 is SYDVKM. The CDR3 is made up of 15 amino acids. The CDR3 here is CASSFSDRVVQPQHF. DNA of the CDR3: TGTGCCAGCAGTTTTTCCGACAGGGTTGTACAGCCCCAGCATTTT.

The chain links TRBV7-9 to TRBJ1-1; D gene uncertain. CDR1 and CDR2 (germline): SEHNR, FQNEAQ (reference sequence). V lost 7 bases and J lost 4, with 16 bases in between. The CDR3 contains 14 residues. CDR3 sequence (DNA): TGTGCCAGCAACCCGTACGAGGGAAGCACTGAAGCTTTCTTT. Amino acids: CASNPYEGSTEAFF.

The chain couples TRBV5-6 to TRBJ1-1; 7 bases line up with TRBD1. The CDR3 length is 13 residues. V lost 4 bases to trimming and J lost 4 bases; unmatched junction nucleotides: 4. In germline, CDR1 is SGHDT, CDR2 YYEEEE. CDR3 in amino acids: CASSNPGGTEAFF. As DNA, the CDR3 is TGTGCCAGCAGCAACCCAGGGGGCACTGAAGCTTTCTTT.

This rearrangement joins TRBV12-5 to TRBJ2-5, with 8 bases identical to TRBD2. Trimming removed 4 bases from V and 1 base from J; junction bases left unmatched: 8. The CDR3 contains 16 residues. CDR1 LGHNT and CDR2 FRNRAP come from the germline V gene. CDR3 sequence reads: CASGSYKGTSQETQYF. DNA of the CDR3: TGTGCTAGTGGTTCATACAAGGGGACTAGCCAAGAGACCCAGTACTTC.

The CDR3 nucleotides are TGTGCCAGTAGTATGCGGGAGGCGTATAACAATCAGCCCCAGCATTTT. Residues: CASSMREAYNNQPQHF. The chain uses TRBV19 and TRBJ1-5; D gene unclear. Germline CDR1 LNHDA, CDR2 SQIVND (reference sequence). The CDR3 runs 16 residues. V shed 3 bases and J shed 3 bases, with 15 bases lying between them.

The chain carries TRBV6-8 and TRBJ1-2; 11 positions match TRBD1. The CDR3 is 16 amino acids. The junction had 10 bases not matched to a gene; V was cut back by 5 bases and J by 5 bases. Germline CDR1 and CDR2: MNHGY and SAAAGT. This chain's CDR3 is CASSRDRGGPRYGYTF. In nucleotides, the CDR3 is TGTGCCAGCAGTCGGGACAGGGGGGGCCCTCGATATGGCTACACCTTC.

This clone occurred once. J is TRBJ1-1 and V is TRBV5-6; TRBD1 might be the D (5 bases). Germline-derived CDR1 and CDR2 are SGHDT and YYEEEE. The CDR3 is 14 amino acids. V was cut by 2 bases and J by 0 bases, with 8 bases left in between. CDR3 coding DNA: TGTGCCAGCAGCTTTAGACAGATGAACACTGAAGCTTTCTTT. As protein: CASSFRQMNTEAFF.

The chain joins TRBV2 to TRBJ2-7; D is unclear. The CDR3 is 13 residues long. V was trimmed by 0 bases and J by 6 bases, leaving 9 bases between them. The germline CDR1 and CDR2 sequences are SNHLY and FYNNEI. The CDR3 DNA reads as TGTGCCAGCAGTGAAGCGCCTCGAGGCGAGCAGTACTTC. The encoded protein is CASSEAPRGEQYF.

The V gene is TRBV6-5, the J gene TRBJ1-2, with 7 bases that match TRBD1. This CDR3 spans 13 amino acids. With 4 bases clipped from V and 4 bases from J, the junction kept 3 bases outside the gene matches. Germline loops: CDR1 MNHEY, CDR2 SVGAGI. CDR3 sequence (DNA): TGTGCCAGCAGTTGGGGACAGACCTATGGCTACACCTTC. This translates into CASSWGQTYGYTF.

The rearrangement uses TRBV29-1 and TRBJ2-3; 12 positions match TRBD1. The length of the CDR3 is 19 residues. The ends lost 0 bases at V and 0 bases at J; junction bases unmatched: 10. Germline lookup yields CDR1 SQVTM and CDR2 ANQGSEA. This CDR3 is CSVEDPGQGAYSSTDTQYF. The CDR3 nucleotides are TGCAGCGTTGAAGACCCGGGACAGGGGGCCTACTCTAGCACAGATACGCAGTATTTT.

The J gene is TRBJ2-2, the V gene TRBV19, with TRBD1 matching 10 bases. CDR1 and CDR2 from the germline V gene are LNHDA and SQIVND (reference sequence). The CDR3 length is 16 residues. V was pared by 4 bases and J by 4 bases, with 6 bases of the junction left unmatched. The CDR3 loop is CASSTGQGMFTGELFF. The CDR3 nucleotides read TGTGCCAGTAGTACGGGACAGGGGATGTTCACCGGGGAGCTGTTTTTT.

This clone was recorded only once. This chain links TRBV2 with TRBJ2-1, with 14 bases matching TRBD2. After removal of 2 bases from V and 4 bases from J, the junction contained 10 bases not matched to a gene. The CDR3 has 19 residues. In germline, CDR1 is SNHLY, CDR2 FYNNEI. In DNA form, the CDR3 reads TGTGCCAGCAGTGAATACTCGGGACTAGCGGGAGAAGGGTACAATGAGCAGTTCTTC. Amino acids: CASSEYSGLAGEGYNEQFF.

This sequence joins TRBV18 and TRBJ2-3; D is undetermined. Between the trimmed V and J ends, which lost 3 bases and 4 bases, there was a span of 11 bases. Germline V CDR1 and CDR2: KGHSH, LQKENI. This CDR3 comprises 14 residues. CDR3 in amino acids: CASSPPSPADTQYF. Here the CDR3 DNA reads TGTGCCAGCTCACCCCCCTCCCCAGCAGATACGCAGTATTTT.

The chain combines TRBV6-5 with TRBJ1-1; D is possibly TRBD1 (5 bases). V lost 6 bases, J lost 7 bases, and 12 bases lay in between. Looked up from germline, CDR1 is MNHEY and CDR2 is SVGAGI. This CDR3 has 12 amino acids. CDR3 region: CASSNRFFEAFF. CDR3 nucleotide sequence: TGTGCCAGCAGCAACAGGTTTTTTGAAGCTTTCTTT.

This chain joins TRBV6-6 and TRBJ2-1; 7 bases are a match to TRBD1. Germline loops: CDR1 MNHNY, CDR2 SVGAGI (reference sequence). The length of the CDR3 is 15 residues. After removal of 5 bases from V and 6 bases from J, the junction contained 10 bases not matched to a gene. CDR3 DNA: TGTGCCAGCAGTAATACAGGGGCCCCCCCCAATGAGCAGTTCTTC. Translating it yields CASSNTGAPPNEQFF.